This TCR beta chain was observed in a study of T cells in narcolepsy. For this clone: The antigen remains unidentified.

Findings and caveats of the study: Reportedly, autoreactive clonotypes were serially detected in patients' blood but not controls'. In some patient and control memory CD4+ samples, autoreactive clones were absent. Same-patient CSF and blood CD4+ T cell clonotypes included HCRT-specific and TRIB2-specific autoreactive ones.

The germline V gene has CDR1 LGHNA and CDR2 YSLEER. CDR3 length equals 15 residues. V lost 1 base, J lost 0 bases, and 9 bases lay in between. Assay used: immunoSEQ multiplex PCR; TCRdb lists only in-frame clones, some missing. The profile shows tens of thousands of clones, more than 80% of them singletons. The sample consisted of CD45RA- memory CD4+ T cells from PBMCs. The rearrangement joins TRBV4-3 to TRBJ1-2; D is unresolved. This TCR derives from a human donor with narcolepsy. The CDR3, as DNA: TGCGCCAGCAGCCAAGCTGGGTTAGCTAACTATGGCTACACCTTC. Encoded protein: CASSQAGLANYGYTF.